This passage covers 30 T cell receptor beta chains from one sample sequenced in a study of T cell repertoires in cytomegalovirus infection. TCRdb re-analysed the reads in MiXCR, keeping a single row per CDR3 protein. This table has hundreds of thousands of distinct CDR3 sequences, approximately 33% appearing once. These TCRs' antigens remain unknown. The sequencing used cultured PBMCs, collected from culture after CMV antigen stimulation. The receptors here all came from a human donor in good health (CMV status not recorded). Some clones in this sample may be carry-over from other donors' samples.

CDR3 DNA sequence: TGTGCCAGCAGCTCGGACTTTATTACGCAGTATTTT. Its translation: CASSSDFITQYF. The chain carries TRBV5-6 and TRBJ2-3, with D possibly matching TRBD2 (5 bases). Germline V gene data show CDR1 as SGHDT and CDR2 as YYEEEE. This CDR3 has 12 residues. The V and J ends lost 3 bases and 8 bases respectively, with 10 bases between them.

The chain uses TRBV20-1 and TRBJ2-7; D remains unclear. Germline values: CDR1 DFQATT, CDR2 SNEGSKA (reference sequence). Trimming pared 6 bases from V and 5 bases from J, leaving 14 bases between. This CDR3 is 12 amino acids long. The CDR3 region has the DNA TGCAGTGCCAGAAGGTGGGTGGACGAGCAGTACTTC. It is translated as CSARRWVDEQYF.

The genes are TRBV5-4 and TRBJ2-1; no reliable D call. Germline CDR1 and CDR2: SGHNT and YYREEE (reference sequence). This CDR3 contains 15 residues. V lost 2 bases, J lost 4 bases, and 13 bases lay in between. The CDR3 loop is CASSLEEGLYNEQFF. The CDR3 bases are TGTGCCAGCAGCTTAGAAGAAGGGCTTTACAATGAGCAGTTCTTC.

J is TRBJ2-3 and V is TRBV29-1; 8 nucleotides agree with TRBD2. The germline CDR1 and CDR2 sequences are SQVTM and ANQGSEA. CDR3 length equals 16 residues. Germline trimming cut 6 bases from V and 0 bases from J; bases unmatched to any gene: 11. The CDR3 loop is CSVTHGRGGSTDTQYF. The CDR3 DNA reads TGCAGCGTCACACATGGTCGGGGGGGTAGCACAGATACGCAGTATTTT.

Ten or more counts support this clonotype. The gene calls are TRBV7-8 and TRBJ2-7, with 7 positions matching TRBD2. Per the germline V gene, CDR1 is SGHVS and CDR2 is FQNEAQ. V shed 5 bases, J shed 0 bases, and the junction held 10 bases outside the gene matches. The CDR3 has 16 residues. CDR3 coding DNA: TGTGCCAGCAGCCTGGGCCCAGGGAGGGCCTCCTACGAGCAGTACTTC. Translating it yields CASSLGPGRASYEQYF. Filled out from reference TRBV7-8 and TRBJ2-7, the complete variable domain reads GAGVSQSPRYKVAKRGQDVALRCDPISGHVSLFWYQQALGQGPEFLTYFQNEAQLDKSGLPSDRFFAERPEGSVSTLKIQRTQQEDSAVYLCASSLGPGRASYEQYFGPGTRLTVT.

This chain joins TRBV7-8 and TRBJ2-7, with D tentatively TRBD1 (6 bases). The length of the CDR3 is 14 residues. V lost 8 bases to trimming and J lost 0 bases, with 14 bases between them. The V gene's germline CDR1 is SGHVS and CDR2 FQNEAQ. For the CDR3, the DNA is TGTGCCAGCCAGGGACACTTGAGCTCCTACGAGCAGTACTTC. Residues: CASQGHLSSYEQYF.

The chain combines TRBV5-6 with TRBJ2-1; D uncertain. The CDR3 has 14 amino acids. Deletions cut 3 bases from V and 3 bases from J, with 10 bases between. Germline V gives CDR1 SGHDT, CDR2 YYEEEE. The CDR3 DNA follows: TGTGCCAGCAGCTCGGTGACCTTCTACAATGAGCAGTTCTTC. This translates into CASSSVTFYNEQFF.

There are a few counts of this clonotype. The gene calls are TRBV7-2 and TRBJ1-2; D perhaps matches TRBD1 (6 bases). The CDR3 sequence is 15 residues long. Per germline, CDR1 SGHTA and CDR2 FQGNSA. Trimming removed 1 base at V and 8 bases at J, with 17 bases between. The CDR3 nucleotides read TGTGCCAGCAGCTTAGATCCGGGGGCGCCTTTCGGCTACACCTTC. Protein: CASSLDPGAPFGYTF. Full variable domain (missing parts from reference TRBV7-2 and TRBJ1-2): GAGVSQSPSNKVTEKGKDVELRCDPISGHTALYWYRQSLGQGLEFLIYFQGNSAPDKSGLPSDRFSAERTGGSVSTLTIQRTQQEDSAVYLCASSLDPGAPFGYTFGSGTRLTVV.

The chain recombines TRBV10-3 with TRBJ1-5, with 7 bases identical to TRBD1. This CDR3 is 13 amino acids long. The germline V gene has CDR1 ENHRY and CDR2 SYGVKD. CDR3 bases: TGTGCTTCAGGGACAGAAGAAGGTCAGCCCCAGCATTTT. Translating gives CASGTEEGQPQHF.

The chain employs TRBV20-1 and TRBJ2-3; tentative D call: TRBD2 (5 bases). CDR1 and CDR2 (germline): DFQATT, SNEGSKA (reference sequence). Trimming cost V 0 bases and J 6 bases, with 10 bases left between them. The CDR3 is 13 amino acids. The CDR3 spells CSARERRLDTQYF. DNA of the CDR3: TGCAGTGCTAGAGAGCGGAGGCTGGATACGCAGTATTTT.

This clonotype was seen many times. The chain employs TRBV6-5 and TRBJ2-7; unclear D gene. V was trimmed by 2 bases and J by 3 bases, leaving 14 bases between them. The length of the CDR3 is 15 residues. CDR1 and CDR2 from the germline V gene are MNHEY and SVGAGI. The CDR3 loop reads CASSYGYGGYYEQYF. For the CDR3, the DNA is TGTGCCAGCAGTTACGGATACGGCGGATACTACGAGCAGTACTTC.

This chain links TRBV12-5 with TRBJ2-1, with TRBD2 identical over 8 bases. After removal of 2 bases from V and 6 bases from J, the junction contained 15 bases not matched to a gene. Germline values: CDR1 LGHNT, CDR2 FRNRAP. The CDR3 is made up of 18 amino acids. Written as DNA, the CDR3 is TGTGCTAGTGGTTTGCCCTACCGGGGGAGCGGGAGACCCAATGAGCAGTTCTTC. Residues: CASGLPYRGSGRPNEQFF.

The CDR3 loop reads CASSSAWGAGADTQYF. The DNA for the CDR3 is TGTGCCAGCAGCTCCGCCTGGGGGGCGGGGGCAGATACGCAGTATTTT. The V and J genes are TRBV7-2 and TRBJ2-3, with D maybe TRBD2 (7 bases). Germline loops: CDR1 SGHTA, CDR2 FQGNSA. The V and J ends lost 4 bases and 4 bases respectively, with 18 bases between them. This CDR3 comprises 16 residues.

This rearrangement joins TRBV7-2 to TRBJ2-7; no firm D call. Germline CDR1 and CDR2: SGHTA and FQGNSA. The ends were cut back, 5 bases at V and 4 bases at J, with 15 bases in the middle. The CDR3 length is 14 residues. CDR3 DNA sequence: TGTGCCAGCAGCCCCCGTACCGTACCATACGAGCAGTACTTC. It is translated as CASSPRTVPYEQYF.

V is TRBV7-9 and J is TRBJ1-1, with 11 bases lining up with TRBD1. After removal of 5 bases from V and 3 bases from J, the junction contained 14 bases not matched to a gene. Germline CDR1 and CDR2: SEHNR and FQNEAQ (reference sequence). There are 18 residues in the CDR3. CDR3 in amino acids: CASSPMIRDRGGDTEAFF. The CDR3 region has the DNA TGTGCCAGCAGCCCAATGATCCGGGACAGGGGGGGGGACACTGAAGCTTTCTTT.

The sample holds a few counts of this clonotype. The chain has TRBV7-2 and TRBJ2-5; D not resolved. This CDR3 is built from 13 residues. V lost 5 bases to trimming and J lost 5 bases, with 12 bases between them. Germline lookup yields CDR1 SGHTA and CDR2 FQGNSA. CDR3 DNA: TGTGCCAGCAGCCGTAGCCCTTCGGAGACCCAGTACTTC. As protein: CASSRSPSETQYF.

V is TRBV2 and J is TRBJ2-1; 7 bases agree with TRBD1. Germline CDR1 and CDR2: SNHLY and FYNNEI. V lost 6 bases to trimming and J lost 4 bases; unmatched junction nucleotides: 12. This CDR3 has 16 residues. The CDR3 spells CASRNPRTGDYNEQFF. The CDR3 DNA reads as TGTGCCAGCAGGAATCCAAGGACAGGTGATTACAATGAGCAGTTCTTC.

The chain joins TRBV27 to TRBJ2-6, with TRBD2 matching 8 bases. CDR1 and CDR2 (germline): MNHEY, SMNVEV (reference sequence). This CDR3 comprises 16 residues. The V gene end was trimmed by 7 bases and the J gene end by 4 bases; junction bases not matched to a gene: 9. The CDR3 nucleotides read TGTGCCAGCACCCTAACGGGGGGGTCAGGGGCCAACGTCCTGACTTTC. Translating it yields CASTLTGGSGANVLTF.

This clonotype was seen repeatedly, ten times or more. The rearrangement uses TRBV7-2 and TRBJ1-1, with TRBD1 matching over 7 bases. Germline V lookup: CDR1 SGHTA, CDR2 FQGNSA. V lost 1 base to trimming and J lost 6 bases; unmatched junction nucleotides: 5. The CDR3 totals 14 residues. The CDR3 bases are TGTGCCAGCAGCTTAGAGGTGACAGGGCCTGAAGCTTTCTTT. Its translation is CASSLEVTGPEAFF.

The chain combines TRBV7-2 with TRBJ2-5; TRBD2 aligns across 7 bases. The CDR3 is 16 amino acids. The ends lost 2 bases at V and 4 bases at J; junction bases unmatched: 10. Per germline, CDR1 SGHTA and CDR2 FQGNSA. The CDR3: CASSLRQAGVAETQYF. CDR3 bases: TGTGCCAGCAGCTTAAGGCAGGCGGGAGTGGCAGAGACCCAGTACTTC.

This chain joins TRBV7-2 and TRBJ2-7, with unresolved D. The CDR3 length is 13 residues. V shed 5 bases and J shed 3 bases, with 11 bases lying between them. CDR1 and CDR2 from the germline V gene are SGHTA and FQGNSA. The CDR3 protein is CASSQQLLYEQYF. The CDR3 coding sequence is TGTGCCAGCAGCCAACAACTGCTCTACGAGCAGTACTTC.

This clonotype was counted a few times. The J gene is TRBJ2-3, the V gene TRBV6-1, with 7 bases fitting TRBD2. The germline gives CDR1 MNHNS, CDR2 SASEGT. The CDR3 is 15 amino acids. J was trimmed by 2 bases and V by 5 bases; bases with no gene match: 7. Here the CDR3 reads CASSRGGPNTDTQYF. DNA of the CDR3: TGTGCCAGCAGTCGCGGGGGACCGAACACAGATACGCAGTATTTT.

This clonotype occurred a few times. The chain recombines TRBV7-9 with TRBJ2-1; the match to TRBD2 covers 8 bases. Trimming at V came to 5 bases and at J to 6 bases, leaving 3 bases not matched to a gene. There are 13 residues in the CDR3. Germline V gene data show CDR1 as SEHNR and CDR2 as FQNEAQ (reference sequence). The CDR3 protein is CASSRTSSNEQFF. CDR3 nucleotides: TGTGCCAGCAGCCGGACTAGCAGCAATGAGCAGTTCTTC.

The genes are TRBV19 and TRBJ2-4, with D unclear. V gave up 7 bases and J gave up 5 bases, with 0 bases separating them. In germline, CDR1 is LNHDA, CDR2 SQIVND (reference sequence). The CDR3 covers 9 residues. The CDR3: CASKNIQYF. As DNA, the CDR3 is TGTGCCAGTAAAAACATTCAGTACTTC.

The genes are TRBV11-2 and TRBJ2-3, with D perhaps matching TRBD2 (6 bases). This CDR3 region has 16 residues. Trimming shortened V by 4 bases and J by 4 bases, and 18 bases separated the two germline ends. CDR1 and CDR2 from the germline V gene are SGHAT and FQNNGV. The CDR3 nucleotides are TGTGCCAGCAGCTCACGGGAGCTCCCGGGAGCAGATACGCAGTATTTT. This encodes CASSSRELPGADTQYF.

This chain links TRBV20-1 with TRBJ2-1; D is ambiguous. CDR1 is DFQATT and CDR2 is SNEGSKA in the germline V gene (reference sequence). The CDR3 loop spans 13 amino acids. V lost 7 bases and J 6 bases, leaving 16 bases between the germline ends. CDR3 coding DNA: TGCAGTGGAGAAAGTGTGGTGGGCAATGAGCAGTTCTTC. Amino acid sequence: CSGESVVGNEQFF.

This chain links TRBV19 with TRBJ2-1, with 11 bases fitting TRBD2. The CDR3 totals 16 residues. The trim removed 3 bases at V and 6 bases at J, leaving 7 bases unmatched. Looked up from germline, CDR1 is LNHDA and CDR2 is SQIVND (reference sequence). The CDR3 reads CASSILAGGPTNEQFF. In DNA form, the CDR3 reads TGTGCCAGTAGTATTTTAGCGGGAGGGCCGACCAATGAGCAGTTCTTC. Together with reference TRBV19 and TRBJ2-1, the CDR3 gives the full variable domain: DGGITQSPKYLFRKEGQNVTLSCEQNLNHDAMYWYRQDPGQGLRLIYYSQIVNDFQKGDIAEGYSVSREKKESFPLTVTSAQKNPTAFYLCASSILAGGPTNEQFFGPGTRLTVL.

This chain uses TRBV2 with TRBJ1-5, with D unclear. The V gene's germline CDR1 is SNHLY and CDR2 FYNNEI. Between the trimmed V and J ends, which lost 7 bases and 0 bases, there was a span of 7 bases. The CDR3 totals 13 residues. DNA for the CDR3: TGTGCCAGCATGTTCAGTAGCAATCAGCCCCAGCATTTT. Its protein is CASMFSSNQPQHF.

This chain uses TRBV20-1 with TRBJ1-1, with no clear D. Trimming took 5 bases from V and 3 from J, leaving 16 bases between them. From germline, CDR1 is DFQATT and CDR2 SNEGSKA (reference sequence). This CDR3 contains 14 residues. CDR3 protein: CSAWLDGRDTEAFF. Here the CDR3 DNA reads TGCAGTGCTTGGCTTGACGGGCGCGACACTGAAGCTTTCTTT.

The genes are TRBV4-2 and TRBJ1-5; a possible D gene is TRBD1 (6 bases). V dropped 3 bases and J dropped 0 bases, with 15 bases sitting between them. CDR1 and CDR2 (germline): LGHNA, YNFKEQ. This CDR3 contains 17 residues. In DNA form, the CDR3 reads TGTGCCAGCAGCCACCCTCCCGACAGGTATAGCAATCAGCCCCAGCATTTT. It encodes CASSHPPDRYSNQPQHF.